One sample yielded the 5 T cell receptor beta chains listed below, sequenced in a study of PD-1 blockade in classical Hodgkin lymphoma. In every patient, relapse followed autologous stem cell transplantation, while exposure to brentuximab vedotin differed. Assay: immunoSEQ multiplex PCR; the TCRdb copy retains only in-frame clones and omits some. There are several thousand clones in the sample; about 76% occur only once, and 51% lies in the top ten. Material: peripheral blood mononuclear cells (PBMCs), obtained at baseline. The receptors were sampled from a human donor with classical Hodgkin lymphoma.

As concerns this clone: It may be a read error: a sequence one base away is much more abundant. The sample carries other DNA sequences with the same CDR3. This rearrangement joins TRBV4-1 to TRBJ1-1, with no clear D. The ends were cut back, 0 bases at V and 5 bases at J, with 7 bases in the middle. The CDR3 sequence is 13 residues long. Germline CDR1 MGHRA, CDR2 YSYEKL. The CDR3 region has the DNA TGCGCCAGCAGCCAAGATCCCGTGACTGAAGCTTTCTTT. Translated, it gives CASSQDPVTEAFF.

The sample holds a few counts of this clone. The chain links TRBV5-5 to TRBJ1-1; maybe TRBD1 (5 bases). CDR3 size: 16 residues. Germline CDR1 and CDR2: SGHKS and YYEKEE (reference sequence). V was cut by 0 bases and J by 0 bases, with 12 bases left in between. The CDR3 is CASSLVPGTLNTEAFF. CDR3 nucleotide sequence: TGTGCCAGCAGCTTGGTCCCGGGGACCTTGAACACTGAAGCTTTCTTT.

This clone occurred once. The rearrangement links TRBV5-6 to TRBJ2-5; 9 bases agree with TRBD2. The CDR3 spans 16 residues. Germline assignment: CDR1 SGHDT and CDR2 YYEEEE. Trimming cost V 3 bases and J 1 base; bases outside gene matches: 7. This CDR3 reads CASSSAAGGSQETQYF. CDR3 nucleotides: TGTGCCAGCAGCTCTGCAGCGGGAGGCTCCCAAGAGACCCAGTACTTC.

The chain uses TRBV7-2 and TRBJ1-2, with 8 bases lining up with TRBD1. The CDR3 sequence is 14 residues long. From germline, CDR1 is SGHTA and CDR2 FQGNSA. V lost 5 bases to trimming and J lost 4 bases; unmatched junction nucleotides: 6. The CDR3 sequence: CASSADRGVYGYTF. Here the CDR3 DNA reads TGTGCCAGCAGCGCCGACAGGGGCGTCTATGGCTACACCTTC.

Comment on this clone: It differs at one base from a far larger clone, so likely a read error. The rearrangement links TRBV5-4 to TRBJ1-2, with 7 bases fitting TRBD1. The CDR3 consists of 15 residues. Unmatched junction bases numbered 6, after V lost 0 bases and J lost 4 bases. CDR1 is SGHNT and CDR2 is YYREEE in the germline V gene (reference sequence). CDR3 residues: CASSLGGGGAYGYTF. The CDR3, as DNA: TGTGCCAGCAGCTTGGGGGGAGGGGGCGCCTATGGCTACACCTTC.